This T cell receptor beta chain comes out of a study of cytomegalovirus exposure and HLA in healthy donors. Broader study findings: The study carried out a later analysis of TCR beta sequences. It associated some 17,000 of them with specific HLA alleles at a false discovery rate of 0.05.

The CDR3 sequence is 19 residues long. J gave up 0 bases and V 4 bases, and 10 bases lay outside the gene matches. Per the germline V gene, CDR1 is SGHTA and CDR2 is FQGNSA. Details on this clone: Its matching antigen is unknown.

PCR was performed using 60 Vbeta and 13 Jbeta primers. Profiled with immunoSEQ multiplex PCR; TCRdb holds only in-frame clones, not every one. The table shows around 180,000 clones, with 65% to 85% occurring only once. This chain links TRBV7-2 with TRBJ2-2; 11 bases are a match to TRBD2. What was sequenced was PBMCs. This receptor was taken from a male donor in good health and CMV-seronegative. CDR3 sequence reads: CASSSRGTSGPTNTGELFF. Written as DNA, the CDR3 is TGTGCCAGCAGCTCCCGTGGGACTAGCGGACCCACGAACACCGGGGAGCTGTTTTTT. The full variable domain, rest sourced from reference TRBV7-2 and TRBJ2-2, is GAGVSQSPSNKVTEKGKDVELRCDPISGHTALYWYRQSLGQGLEFLIYFQGNSAPDKSGLPSDRFSAERTGGSVSTLTIQRTQQEDSAVYLCASSSRGTSGPTNTGELFFGEGSRLTVL.